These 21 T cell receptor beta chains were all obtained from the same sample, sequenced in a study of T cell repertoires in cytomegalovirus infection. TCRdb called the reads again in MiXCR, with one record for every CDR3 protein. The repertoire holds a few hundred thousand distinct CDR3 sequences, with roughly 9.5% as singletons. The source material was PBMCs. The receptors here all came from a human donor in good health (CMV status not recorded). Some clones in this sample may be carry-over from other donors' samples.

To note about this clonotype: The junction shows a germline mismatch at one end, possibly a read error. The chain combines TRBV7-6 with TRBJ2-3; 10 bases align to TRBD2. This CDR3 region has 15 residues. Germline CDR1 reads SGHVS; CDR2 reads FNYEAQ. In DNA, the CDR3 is TGTGCCAGCAGATTAGCGGGGGGATTCACAGATACGCAGTATTTT. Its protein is CASRLAGGFTDTQYF.

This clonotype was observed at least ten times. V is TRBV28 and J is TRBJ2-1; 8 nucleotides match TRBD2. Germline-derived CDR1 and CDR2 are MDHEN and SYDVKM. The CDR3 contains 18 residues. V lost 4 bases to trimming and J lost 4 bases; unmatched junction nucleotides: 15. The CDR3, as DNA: TGTGCCAGCAGTTCCGAACTAGCGGCAGTCCGTCGGTACAATGAGCAGTTCTTC. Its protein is CASSSELAAVRRYNEQFF.

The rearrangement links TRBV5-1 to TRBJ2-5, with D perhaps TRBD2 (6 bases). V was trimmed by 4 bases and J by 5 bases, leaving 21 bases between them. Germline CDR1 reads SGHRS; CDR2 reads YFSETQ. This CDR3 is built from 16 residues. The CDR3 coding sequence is TGCGCCAGCAGCACCACAGCCGGCTCACGGGGGGAGACCCAGTACTTC. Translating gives CASSTTAGSRGETQYF.

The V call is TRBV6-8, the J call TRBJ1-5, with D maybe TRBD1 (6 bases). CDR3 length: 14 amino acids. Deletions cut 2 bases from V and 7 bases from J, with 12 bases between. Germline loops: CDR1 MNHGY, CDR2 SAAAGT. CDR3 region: CASSYGGAEQPQHF. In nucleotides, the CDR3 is TGTGCCAGCAGTTACGGGGGGGCTGAACAGCCCCAGCATTTT.

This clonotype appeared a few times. The CDR3 loop reads CAILLAGGEQYF. In DNA, the CDR3 is TGTGCCATCCTACTAGCGGGGGGCGAGCAGTACTTC. V gene TRBV10-3 combines with J gene TRBJ2-7; TRBD2 matches 12 bases. The V segment lost 8 bases and the J segment 6 bases; nucleotides outside the gene matches: 2. The length of the CDR3 is 12 residues. The germline V gene encodes CDR1 ENHRY and CDR2 SYGVKD.

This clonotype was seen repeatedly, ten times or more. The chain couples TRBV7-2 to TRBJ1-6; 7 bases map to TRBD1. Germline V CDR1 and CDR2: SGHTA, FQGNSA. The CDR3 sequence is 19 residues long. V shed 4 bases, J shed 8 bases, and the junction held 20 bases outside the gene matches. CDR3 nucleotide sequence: TGTGCCAGCAGCTCCCCTCCGAGACAGGGACGGAATTGGGATTCACCCCTCCACTTT. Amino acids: CASSSPPRQGRNWDSPLHF.

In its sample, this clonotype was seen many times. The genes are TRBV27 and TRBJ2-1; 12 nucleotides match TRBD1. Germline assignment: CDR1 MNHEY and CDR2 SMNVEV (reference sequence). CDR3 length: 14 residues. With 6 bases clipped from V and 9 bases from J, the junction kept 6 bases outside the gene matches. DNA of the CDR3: TGTGCCAGCAGCCCCGGGACAGGGGGCTTTGAGCAGTTCTTC. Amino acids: CASSPGTGGFEQFF.

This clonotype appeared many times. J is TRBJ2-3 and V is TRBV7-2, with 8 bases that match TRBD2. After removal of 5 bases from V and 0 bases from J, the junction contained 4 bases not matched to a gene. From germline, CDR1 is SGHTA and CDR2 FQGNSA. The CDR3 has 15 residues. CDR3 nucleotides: TGTGCCAGCAGCCCCGGCGGGGGGAGCACAGATACGCAGTATTTT. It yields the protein CASSPGGGSTDTQYF.

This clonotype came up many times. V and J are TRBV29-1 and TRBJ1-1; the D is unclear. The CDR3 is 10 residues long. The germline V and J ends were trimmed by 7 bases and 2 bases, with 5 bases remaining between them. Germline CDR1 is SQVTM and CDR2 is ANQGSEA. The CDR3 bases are TGCAGCGCAGTTAACACTGAAGCTTTCTTT. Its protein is CSAVNTEAFF.

Here the CDR3 DNA reads TGCAGTGCTAGAGTCGAGACTAGGGCCAACGTCCTGACTTTC. This gives the protein CSARVETRANVLTF. V is TRBV20-1 and J is TRBJ2-6; the D gene is possibly TRBD2 (5 bases). Germline CDR1 and CDR2: DFQATT and SNEGSKA (reference sequence). The CDR3 length is 14 residues. Trimming shortened V by 1 base and J by 5 bases, and 9 bases separated the two germline ends.

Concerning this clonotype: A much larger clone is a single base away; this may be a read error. CDR3 loop: CASSYSGRSASSYNEQFF. The CDR3 bases are TGTGCCAGCAGTTACTCTGGGCGTAGCGCTAGCTCCTACAATGAGCAGTTCTTC. This chain uses TRBV6-5 with TRBJ2-1; TRBD2 might be the D (5 bases). CDR3 size: 18 residues. Trimming left V 0 bases short and J 0 bases short, with 15 bases between. Germline lookup yields CDR1 MNHEY and CDR2 SVGAGI.

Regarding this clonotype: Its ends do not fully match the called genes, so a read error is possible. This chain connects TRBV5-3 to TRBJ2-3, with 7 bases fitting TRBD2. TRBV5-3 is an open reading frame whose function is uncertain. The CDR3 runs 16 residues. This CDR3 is CASSLVGRGRLDTQYF. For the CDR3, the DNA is TGTGCCAGCAGCTTGGTGGGGCGGGGGAGACTGGATACGCAGTATTTT.

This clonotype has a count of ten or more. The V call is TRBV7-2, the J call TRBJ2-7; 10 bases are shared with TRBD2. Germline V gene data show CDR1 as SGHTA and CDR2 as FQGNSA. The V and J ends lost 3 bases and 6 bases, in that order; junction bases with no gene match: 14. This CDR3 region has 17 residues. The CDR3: CASSFTASGRGTREQYF. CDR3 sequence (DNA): TGTGCCAGCAGCTTTACGGCTAGCGGGAGAGGTACTCGCGAGCAGTACTTC.

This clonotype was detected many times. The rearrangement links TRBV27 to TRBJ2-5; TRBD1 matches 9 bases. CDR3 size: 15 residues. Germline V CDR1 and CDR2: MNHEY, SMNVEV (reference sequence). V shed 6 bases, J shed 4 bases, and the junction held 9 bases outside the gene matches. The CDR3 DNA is TGTGCCAGCAGGAGTACAGGGGGCTCAGTAGAGACCCAGTACTTC. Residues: CASRSTGGSVETQYF.

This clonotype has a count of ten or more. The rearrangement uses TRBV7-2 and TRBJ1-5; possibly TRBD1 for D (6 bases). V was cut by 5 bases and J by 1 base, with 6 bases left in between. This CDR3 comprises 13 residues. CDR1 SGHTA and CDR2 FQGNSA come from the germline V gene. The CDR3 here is CASSGGSNQPQHF. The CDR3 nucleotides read TGTGCCAGCAGCGGGGGCAGCAATCAGCCCCAGCATTTT.

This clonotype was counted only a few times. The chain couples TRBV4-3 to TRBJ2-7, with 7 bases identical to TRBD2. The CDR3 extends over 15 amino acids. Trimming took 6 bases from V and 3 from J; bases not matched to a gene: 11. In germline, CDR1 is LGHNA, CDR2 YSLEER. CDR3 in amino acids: CASSPGGTTRYEQYF. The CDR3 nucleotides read TGCGCCAGCAGTCCGGGCGGGACTACCCGCTACGAGCAGTACTTC.

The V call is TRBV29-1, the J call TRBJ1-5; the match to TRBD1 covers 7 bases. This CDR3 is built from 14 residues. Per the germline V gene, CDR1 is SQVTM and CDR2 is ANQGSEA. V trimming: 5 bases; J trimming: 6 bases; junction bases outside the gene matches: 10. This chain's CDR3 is CSVRIQGVGQPQHF. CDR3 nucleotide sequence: TGCAGCGTTCGAATCCAGGGGGTTGGTCAGCCCCAGCATTTT.

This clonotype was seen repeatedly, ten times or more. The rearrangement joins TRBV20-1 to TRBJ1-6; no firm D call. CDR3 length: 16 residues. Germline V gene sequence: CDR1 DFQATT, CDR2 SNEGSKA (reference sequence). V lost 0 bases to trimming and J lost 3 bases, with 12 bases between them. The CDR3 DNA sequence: TGCAGTGCTAGAGATCCCGAAGGTCTCTATAATTCACCCCTCCACTTT. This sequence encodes CSARDPEGLYNSPLHF.

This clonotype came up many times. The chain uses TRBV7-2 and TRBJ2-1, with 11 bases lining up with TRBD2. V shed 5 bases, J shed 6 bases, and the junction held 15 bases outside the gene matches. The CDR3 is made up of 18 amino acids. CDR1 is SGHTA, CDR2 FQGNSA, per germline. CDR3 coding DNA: TGTGCCAGCAGCCGTGCTGGTAGCGGGAGGGCCGGGGGCAATGAGCAGTTCTTC. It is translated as CASSRAGSGRAGGNEQFF.

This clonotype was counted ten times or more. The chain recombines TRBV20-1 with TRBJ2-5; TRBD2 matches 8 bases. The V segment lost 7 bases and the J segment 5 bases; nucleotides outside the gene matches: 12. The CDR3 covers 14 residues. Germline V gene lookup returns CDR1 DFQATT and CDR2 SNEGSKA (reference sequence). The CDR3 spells CSVLTVAGTETQYF. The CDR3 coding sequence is TGCAGTGTTCTAACGGTAGCGGGGACGGAGACCCAGTACTTC.

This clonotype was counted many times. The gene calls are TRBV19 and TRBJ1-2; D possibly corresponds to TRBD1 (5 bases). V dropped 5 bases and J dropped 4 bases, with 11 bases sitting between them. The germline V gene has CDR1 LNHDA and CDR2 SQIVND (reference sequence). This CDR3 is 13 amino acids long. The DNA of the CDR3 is TGTGCCAGTAGTCAGCAGGGTGGCTATGGCTACACCTTC. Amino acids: CASSQQGGYGYTF.